These 25 T cell receptor beta chains share one sample of origin, sequenced in a study of cytomegalovirus exposure and HLA in healthy donors. Amplification used 60 Vbeta primers and 13 Jbeta primers. Only in-frame clones appear in the TCRdb table, and some are missing; sequencing was by immunoSEQ multiplex PCR. The repertoire holds 65,000 to 80,000 clones, with around 70% as singletons. Sequenced material: PBMCs. All receptors come from a middle-aged man in good health and CMV-seropositive.

In DNA, the CDR3 is TGCGCCAGCAGCCCGGCGGGGCGGGGAGATGAAAAACTGTTTTTT. Amino acid sequence: CASSPAGRGDEKLFF. The chain employs TRBV5-1 and TRBJ1-4; D is possibly TRBD1 (5 bases). Germline loops: CDR1 SGHRS, CDR2 YFSETQ. The CDR3 runs to 15 residues. Trimming took off 4 bases at V and 6 bases at J, with 16 bases between the two ends.

The chain recombines TRBV5-4 with TRBJ2-5; 8 nucleotides agree with TRBD2. The CDR3 consists of 15 residues. V shed 6 bases, J shed 2 bases, and the junction held 9 bases outside the gene matches. The germline CDR1 and CDR2 sequences are SGHNT and YYREEE (reference sequence). CDR3 DNA sequence: TGTGCCAGCACCGCGGCGGGGGGAAGACAAGAGACCCAGTACTTC. This encodes CASTAAGGRQETQYF.

The gene calls are TRBV11-3 and TRBJ2-7; 12 nucleotides agree with TRBD1. Germline V lookup: CDR1 SGHNT, CDR2 YENEEA. The CDR3 has 13 amino acids. Unmatched junction bases numbered 6, after V lost 8 bases and J lost 7 bases. The CDR3 region has the DNA TGTGCCAGCCGGGACAGGGGGCTTTGGGAGCAGTACTTC. Translating gives CASRDRGLWEQYF.

The CDR3 protein is CASSEDGESNQPQHF. In nucleotides, the CDR3 is TGTGCCAGCAGTGAGGACGGGGAAAGCAATCAGCCCCAGCATTTT. The chain has TRBV6-1 and TRBJ1-5; D gene ambiguous. Trimming cost V 3 bases and J 1 base, with 10 bases left between them. The germline CDR1 and CDR2 sequences are MNHNS and SASEGT. This CDR3 contains 15 residues.

J is TRBJ2-1 and V is TRBV4-3, with 9 bases aligning to TRBD1. The CDR3 spans 15 residues. CDR1 and CDR2 (germline): LGHNA, YSLEER. The J segment lost 5 bases and the V segment lost 4 bases, leaving 6 bases of the junction unmatched. The CDR3 protein is CASSPGTGLNNEQFF. DNA for the CDR3: TGCGCCAGCAGCCCAGGGACAGGGTTGAACAATGAGCAGTTCTTC.

This clone has a handful of counts. The chain employs TRBV9 and TRBJ2-3, with TRBD2 identical over 11 bases. This CDR3 has 16 residues. Trimming at V came to 4 bases and at J to 1 base, leaving 5 bases not matched to a gene. Germline V lookup: CDR1 SGDLS, CDR2 YYNGEE. The DNA of the CDR3 is TGTGCCAGCAGCATGCAGGGACTAGCGGGCACAGATACGCAGTATTTT. Amino acids: CASSMQGLAGTDTQYF.

This chain joins TRBV7-2 and TRBJ1-5; TRBD1 aligns across 8 bases. Germline V gives CDR1 SGHTA, CDR2 FQGNSA. The V segment lost 5 bases and the J segment 3 bases; nucleotides outside the gene matches: 3. CDR3 length: 14 amino acids. CDR3 sequence: CASSQDRVNQPQHF. CDR3 DNA sequence: TGTGCCAGCAGCCAGGACAGGGTCAATCAGCCCCAGCATTTT.

V usage is TRBV30 and J usage is TRBJ2-1; TRBD1 matches at 7 bases. The CDR3 totals 13 residues. Germline V gives CDR1 GTSNPN, CDR2 SVGIG (reference sequence). Losses at the gene ends were 0 bases for V and 5 bases for J; bases not matched to a gene: 1. CDR3 amino acids: CAWSVGTDNEQFF. CDR3 nucleotides: TGTGCCTGGAGTGTAGGGACAGACAATGAGCAGTTCTTC.

V is TRBV5-8 and J is TRBJ1-5, with 7 bases identical to TRBD1. The CDR3 has 14 amino acids. The V segment lost 3 bases and the J segment 5 bases; nucleotides outside the gene matches: 5. CDR1 SGHTS and CDR2 YDEGEE come from the germline V gene. The CDR3, as DNA: TGTGCCAGCAGCTCCGGGACAGATTATCAGCCCCAGCATTTT. Translation: CASSSGTDYQPQHF.

The V and J genes are TRBV27 and TRBJ2-3, with 10 nucleotides matching TRBD2. The germline CDR1 and CDR2 sequences are MNHEY and SMNVEV (reference sequence). Germline trimming cut 8 bases from V and 1 base from J; bases unmatched to any gene: 12. This CDR3 region has 17 residues. The CDR3 loop reads CASRRSGGAWGTDTQYF. The CDR3, as DNA: TGTGCCAGCCGACGGAGCGGGGGGGCCTGGGGCACAGATACGCAGTATTTT.

The rearrangement joins TRBV27 to TRBJ1-1, with D possibly being TRBD1 (5 bases). Germline CDR1 MNHEY, CDR2 SMNVEV (reference sequence). Trimming took off 0 bases at V and 1 base at J, with 6 bases between the two ends. The CDR3 has 14 residues. In DNA form, the CDR3 reads TGTGCCAGCAGTTTATCGCAGGGGAACACTGAAGCTTTCTTT. Translated: CASSLSQGNTEAFF.

The chain is built from TRBV6-9 and TRBJ2-4; D unresolved. V was trimmed by 5 bases and J by 1 base, leaving 27 bases between them. Germline V gives CDR1 MNHGY, CDR2 SVAAGI. The CDR3 is made up of 20 amino acids. CDR3 protein: CASSPLTKTPGSWAKNIQYF. CDR3 bases: TGTGCCAGCAGTCCCTTGACCAAGACGCCAGGATCATGGGCCAAAAACATTCAGTACTTC.

This chain uses TRBV30 with TRBJ1-5; no firm D call. CDR1 is GTSNPN, CDR2 SVGIG, per germline (reference sequence). Trimming shortened V by 4 bases and J by 5 bases, and 12 bases separated the two germline ends. This CDR3 has 13 amino acids. This CDR3 is CAWTQRADQPQHF. CDR3 sequence (DNA): TGTGCCTGGACTCAGAGGGCCGATCAGCCCCAGCATTTT.

This chain uses TRBV19 with TRBJ1-5, with D possibly matching TRBD1 (6 bases). Germline V gene data show CDR1 as LNHDA and CDR2 as SQIVND (reference sequence). Trimming took off 5 bases at V and 4 bases at J, with 18 bases between the two ends. The CDR3 has 16 amino acids. CDR3: CASSPRTATTNQPQHF. CDR3 coding DNA: TGTGCCAGTAGTCCGAGGACAGCCACTACGAATCAGCCCCAGCATTTT.

The rearrangement links TRBV2 to TRBJ1-5, with D perhaps TRBD1 (5 bases). The germline gives CDR1 SNHLY, CDR2 FYNNEI. CDR3 length: 16 residues. Trimming took off 4 bases at V and 0 bases at J, with 13 bases between the two ends. The CDR3 nucleotides read TGTGCCAGCAGTGTGGGGCAGGGCTATAGCAATCAGCCCCAGCATTTT. Its translation is CASSVGQGYSNQPQHF.

This clone has ten or more counts. The chain joins TRBV5-4 to TRBJ1-6; maybe TRBD1 (6 bases). Trimming removed 4 bases from V and 5 bases from J, with 10 bases in between. Germline lookup yields CDR1 SGHNT and CDR2 YYREEE (reference sequence). The CDR3 consists of 14 residues. The CDR3 coding sequence is TGTGCCAGCAGCAACCAGGGGAATAATTCACCCCTCCACTTT. Residues: CASSNQGNNSPLHF.

The chain carries TRBV19 and TRBJ2-3; a weak D match, TRBD2 (6 bases). Trimming shortened V by 5 bases and J by 7 bases, and 13 bases separated the two germline ends. The CDR3 has 13 amino acids. Germline assignment: CDR1 LNHDA and CDR2 SQIVND (reference sequence). Here the CDR3 reads CASSSLLANTQYF. The CDR3 coding sequence is TGTGCCAGTAGTTCTCTACTAGCAAATACGCAGTATTTT.

Written as DNA, the CDR3 is TGTGCCAGCAGCTCCGGAGGTAGCTACGAGCAGTACTTC. Amino acids: CASSSGGSYEQYF. This chain links TRBV5-6 with TRBJ2-7, with D tentatively TRBD2 (5 bases). Germline CDR1 reads SGHDT; CDR2 reads YYEEEE. The CDR3 runs to 13 residues. The V end was cut by 3 bases, the J end by 3 bases, with 10 bases between.

This chain joins TRBV15 and TRBJ2-2; no definite D call. Germline lookup yields CDR1 LNHNV and CDR2 YYDKDF (reference sequence). Trimming pared 6 bases from V and 1 base from J, leaving 9 bases between. The CDR3 is 14 residues long. In nucleotides, the CDR3 is TGTGCCACCAGGAAAAGAGGGAACACCGGGGAGCTGTTTTTT. Translated: CATRKRGNTGELFF.

The genes are TRBV27 and TRBJ1-2, with 8 bases aligning to TRBD1. CDR3 length: 15 residues. The germline V gene encodes CDR1 MNHEY and CDR2 SMNVEV (reference sequence). The trim removed 1 base at V and 3 bases at J, leaving 4 bases unmatched. The DNA for the CDR3 is TGTGCCAGCAGTTTATACCCGGACAGGGACTATGGCTACACCTTC. It translates to CASSLYPDRDYGYTF.

The chain joins TRBV2 to TRBJ2-2; D not certain. Germline V lookup: CDR1 SNHLY, CDR2 FYNNEI. V lost 4 bases, J lost 5 bases, and 8 bases lay in between. This CDR3 contains 13 residues. The CDR3 DNA follows: TGTGCCAGCAGTGGAGAGAGTACCGGGGAGCTGTTTTTT. Its protein is CASSGESTGELFF.

The V call is TRBV19, the J call TRBJ2-7; the match to TRBD1 covers 7 bases. Germline V gives CDR1 LNHDA, CDR2 SQIVND (reference sequence). The CDR3 contains 12 residues. J gave up 1 base and V 9 bases, and 3 bases lay outside the gene matches. The CDR3 DNA is TGTGCCAGCAGACAGGGTTCCTACGAGCAGTACTTC. Its protein is CASRQGSYEQYF. Full variable domain (outside the CDR3, taken from reference TRBV19 and TRBJ2-7): DGGITQSPKYLFRKEGQNVTLSCEQNLNHDAMYWYRQDPGQGLRLIYYSQIVNDFQKGDIAEGYSVSREKKESFPLTVTSAQKNPTAFYLCASRQGSYEQYFGPGTRLTVT.

This CDR3 is CASRDTGYSGANVLTF. The CDR3 nucleotides read TGTGCCAGCAGAGATACAGGCTACTCTGGGGCCAACGTCCTGACTTTC. This chain joins TRBV28 and TRBJ2-6; D may be TRBD1 (5 bases). CDR1 is MDHEN, CDR2 SYDVKM, per germline. The CDR3 length is 16 residues. V was pared by 6 bases and J by 0 bases, with 12 bases between.

This chain joins TRBV6-6 and TRBJ1-1, with D possibly matching TRBD1 (5 bases). CDR1 is MNHNY, CDR2 SVGAGI, per germline (reference sequence). The length of the CDR3 is 15 residues. Trimming took 0 bases from V and 11 from J, leaving 19 bases between them. The CDR3 region is CASSYSGGGTQLAFF. CDR3 DNA: TGTGCCAGCAGTTACTCGGGGGGGGGTACCCAGCTGGCTTTCTTT.

This chain uses TRBV6-1 with TRBJ2-1; TRBD1 matches at 8 bases. This CDR3 is built from 16 residues. Germline CDR1 MNHNS, CDR2 SASEGT. V shed 0 bases and J 6 bases; nucleotides not matched to a gene: 7. The CDR3 DNA follows: TGTGCCAGCAGTGAAGCGTACTCCGGGACAGGCAATGAGCAGTTCTTC. Its translation is CASSEAYSGTGNEQFF.